This entry describes one TCR beta chain. Its antigen remains unidentified. The data stem from a study of T cells after yellow fever vaccination. Study findings and constraints: Shared CD4/CD8 clonotypes were a small share, likely from convergent recombination. Contamination of FACS-sorted repertoires by abundant clonotypes from the bulk population could occur.

TCRdb fed the 5' RACE reads into MiXCR, producing one record per CDR3 protein. The sample yields roughly 250,000 distinct CDR3 sequences, under 15% seen once. The CDR3 contains 14 residues. Germline CDR1 and CDR2: LNHDA and SQIVND (reference sequence). V lost 4 bases, J lost 3 bases, and 3 bases stayed unmatched. The chain uses TRBV19 and TRBJ2-1; 7 positions agree with TRBD2. The specimen comprised CD4+ T cells sorted from PBMCs, sampled 45 days after the yellow fever booster vaccination. The clonotype was recovered from a man younger than 40 who received the YFV17D yellow fever vaccine. CDR3 nucleotides: TGTGCCAGTAGTACTCGGACTAGCTACAATGAGCAGTTCTTC. This gives the protein CASSTRTSYNEQFF.